These 23 T cell receptor beta chains were sequenced from one sample in a study of blood T cells in healthy people across ages. Then a second PCR, running roughly 7 to 11 cycles, was carried out with a sample-barcoded 5' primer and a J-beta primer mix. TCRdb reanalysed the 5' RACE reads using MiXCR and keeps one entry per CDR3 protein. There are under 1,100,000 distinct CDR3 sequences in the sample; approximately 25% occur only once, and around 0.75% lies in the top ten. The same specimen was also included in a second study, on T cells of mothers and their children.

Sequencing was done on a sample of blood. These receptors were obtained from a girl under 10 years old in good health.

This chain connects TRBV7-9 to TRBJ2-1; the D is unclear. This CDR3 has 13 amino acids. Trimming removed 5 bases at V and 9 bases at J, with 14 bases between. Germline V lookup: CDR1 SEHNR, CDR2 FQNEAQ (reference sequence). The CDR3 here is CASSPPGHSEQFF. The DNA of the CDR3 is TGTGCCAGCAGCCCCCCGGGTCACAGTGAGCAGTTCTTC.

The chain couples TRBV12-3 or TRBV12-4 to TRBJ2-7, with 9 bases lining up with TRBD2. The assigned J gene may be wrong: the sequence end matches TRBJ2-1 better. The CDR3 extends over 15 amino acids. Written as DNA, the CDR3 is TGTGCCAGCAGTCACCCCTTAGCGGGGGAGGATGAGCAGTTCTTC. It yields the protein CASSHPLAGEDEQFF.

This chain joins TRBV6-2 or TRBV6-3 and TRBJ1-5; D may be TRBD1 (6 bases). This CDR3 is 12 amino acids long. V lost 6 bases, J lost 6 bases, and 9 bases lay in between. Germline V CDR1 and CDR2: MNHEY, SVGEGT. CDR3 sequence (DNA): TGTGCCAGCAGAGGGGGTACTCAGCCCCAGCATTTT. Protein product: CASRGGTQPQHF.

Remarks on this clonotype: A read error may produce the germline difference seen at one junction end. This sequence joins TRBV10-3 and TRBJ2-5; 9 nucleotides align to TRBD2. The DNA end favors TRBJ2-1, so the J call may be wrong. The CDR3 is made up of 15 amino acids. The germline V gene encodes CDR1 ENHRY and CDR2 SYGVKD. Here the CDR3 DNA reads TGTGCCATCAGTGGTAGTCTAGCGGGATACAATAAGCAGTTCTTC. It codes for CAISGSLAGYNKQFF.

The rearrangement links TRBV7-6 to TRBJ2-5, with TRBD1 identical over 9 bases. The DNA end is more similar to TRBJ2-1, so the J call may be wrong. Per the germline V gene, CDR1 is SGHVS and CDR2 is FNYEAQ. The CDR3 spans 15 residues. Here the CDR3 reads CASSSTGGVYNEQFF. DNA for the CDR3: TGTGCCAGCAGCTCCACAGGGGGCGTATACAATGAGCAGTTCTTC.

The rearrangement uses TRBV15 and TRBJ2-5; 12 nucleotides align to TRBD1. Trimming cost V 0 bases and J 4 bases; bases outside gene matches: 3. Germline assignment: CDR1 LNHNV and CDR2 YYDKDF (reference sequence). CDR3 length: 16 residues. The DNA of the CDR3 is TGTGCCACCAGCAGAGACGGGACAGGGGGCGCAGAGACCCAGTACTTC. Protein sequence: CATSRDGTGGAETQYF.

This clonotype showed up just a few times. This chain uses TRBV7-9 with TRBJ2-2; 7 bases match TRBD2. CDR3 length: 17 residues. Germline CDR1 and CDR2: SEHNR and FQNEAQ (reference sequence). After removal of 2 bases from V and 0 bases from J, the junction contained 6 bases not matched to a gene. CDR3 sequence: CASSLRTSLPNTGELFF. In DNA form, the CDR3 reads TGTGCCAGCAGCTTAAGGACTAGTCTTCCGAACACCGGGGAGCTGTTTTTT.

This clonotype was picked up a small number of times. The rearrangement links TRBV5-5 to TRBJ2-1; maybe TRBD1 (5 bases). Per germline, CDR1 SGHKS and CDR2 YYEKEE (reference sequence). Trimming took 0 bases from V and 6 from J, leaving 7 bases between them. CDR3 length equals 13 residues. The CDR3 DNA follows: TGTGCCAGCAGCTTGGTAGGGGTCAATGAGCAGTTCTTC. This sequence encodes CASSLVGVNEQFF.

The chain has TRBV7-2 and TRBJ2-7; D is unresolved. Germline V gives CDR1 SGHTA, CDR2 FQGNSA. The ends were cut back, 7 bases at V and 5 bases at J, with 18 bases in the middle. CDR3 length equals 14 residues. CDR3 DNA: TGTGCCAGCACCCGGACGAGTGGGTCCCACGAGCAGTACTTC. Protein product: CASTRTSGSHEQYF.

This clonotype was seen more than once but under ten times. This chain connects TRBV29-1 to TRBJ2-1, with a possible D match to TRBD2 (6 bases). The J call is uncertain, as TRBJ2-5 better fits the DNA end. Germline CDR1 SQVTM, CDR2 ANQGSEA. The CDR3 length is 12 residues. For the CDR3, the DNA is TGCAGCGTATCGGGGGTGGAAGAGACCCAGTACTTC. It is translated as CSVSGVEETQYF.

In DNA form, the CDR3 reads TGTGCCAGCAGTTTTCCTACTAATCAGCCCCAGCATTTT. Translation: CASSFPTNQPQHF. V gene TRBV28 combines with J gene TRBJ1-5; D remains unclear. The CDR3 contains 13 residues. The V gene's germline CDR1 is MDHEN and CDR2 SYDVKM. Trimming left V 3 bases short and J 4 bases short, with 7 bases between. Supplemented by reference TRBV28 and TRBJ1-5, the full variable domain reads DVKVTQSSRYLVKRTGEKVFLECVQDMDHENMFWYRQDPGLGLRLIYFSYDVKMKEKGDIPEGYSVSREKKERFSLILESASTNQTSMYLCASSFPTNQPQHFGDGTRLSIL.

This clonotype has a handful of counts. The V gene is TRBV20-1, the J gene TRBJ1-1; TRBD1 matches 7 bases. Unmatched junction bases numbered 6, after V lost 4 bases and J lost 1 base. The CDR3 covers 14 residues. CDR1 and CDR2 from the germline V gene are DFQATT and SNEGSKA (reference sequence). The CDR3 reads CSAKPGQKNTEAFF. The CDR3 bases are TGCAGTGCTAAGCCGGGACAGAAGAACACTGAAGCTTTCTTT.

This chain links TRBV12-3 or TRBV12-4 with TRBJ1-1; 8 nucleotides align to TRBD1. The CDR3 consists of 13 residues. The V and J ends lost 3 bases and 10 bases, in that order; junction bases with no gene match: 7. CDR3 sequence reads: CASSFGRGHGAFF. The CDR3, as DNA: TGTGCCAGCAGTTTTGGCAGGGGGCACGGAGCTTTCTTT.

The sample holds a few counts of this clonotype. The V and J genes are TRBV3-1 and TRBJ2-1; TRBD2 agrees at 10 bases. The CDR3 is made up of 13 amino acids. J gave up 13 bases and V 5 bases, and 8 bases lay outside the gene matches. Germline V gene lookup returns CDR1 LGHDT and CDR2 YNNKEL (reference sequence). CDR3 region: CASSGTSDGAQFF. The CDR3, as DNA: TGTGCCAGCAGCGGGACTAGCGATGGGGCCCAGTTCTTC.

The chain has TRBV6-5 and TRBJ2-7; a possible D gene is TRBD1 (5 bases). The germline CDR1 and CDR2 sequences are MNHEY and SVGAGI. This CDR3 region has 14 residues. V lost 6 bases to trimming and J lost 3 bases, with 15 bases between them. The CDR3: CASRPRQILYEQYF. CDR3 nucleotides: TGTGCCAGCAGACCCCGACAGATTCTCTACGAGCAGTACTTC.

The J gene is TRBJ1-3, the V gene TRBV29-1; D is ambiguous. With 4 bases removed from V and 0 bases from J, the gap between germline ends came to 10 bases. The length of the CDR3 is 14 residues. Germline-derived CDR1 and CDR2 are SQVTM and ANQGSEA. As DNA, the CDR3 is TGCAGCGTTGTCACACAGAGCTCTGGAAACACCATATATTTT. Its protein product is CSVVTQSSGNTIYF.

The J gene is TRBJ2-5, the V gene TRBV12-3 or TRBV12-4, with 13 bases matching TRBD2. J lost 11 bases, V lost 5 bases, and 11 bases had no gene match. The CDR3 has 15 amino acids. CDR3 nucleotides: TGTGCCAGCAGTCCCTGGACTAGCGGGAGAATTGGGCAGTACTTC. This encodes CASSPWTSGRIGQYF.

V and J are TRBV7-8 and TRBJ2-5; the match to TRBD2 covers 13 bases. Germline CDR1 reads SGHVS; CDR2 reads FQNEAQ. V was pared by 6 bases and J by 4 bases, with 8 bases of the junction left unmatched. The CDR3 is made up of 16 amino acids. CDR3 loop: CASRQGLAGVGETQYF. The CDR3, as DNA: TGTGCCAGCAGACAAGGACTAGCGGGAGTAGGAGAGACCCAGTACTTC.

This clonotype has just a few counts. This chain connects TRBV12-3 or TRBV12-4 to TRBJ2-5; D remains ambiguous. The J call is doubtful: the DNA matches TRBJ2-7 better. The CDR3 totals 12 residues. The CDR3 region has the DNA TGTGCCAGCATGGATTCTTCCTACGAGCAGTACTTC. Protein sequence: CASMDSSYEQYF.

The chain carries TRBV7-2 and TRBJ1-1, with a tentative D call TRBD1 (6 bases). The CDR3 has 16 amino acids. The V gene's germline CDR1 is SGHTA and CDR2 FQGNSA. V lost 7 bases and J lost 4, with 22 bases in between. CDR3 nucleotides: TGTGCCAGCACGCGAAACCGTGGGGGGACACGCACTGAAGCTTTCTTT. Protein: CASTRNRGGTRTEAFF.

The CDR3 loop is CASSWVGGGTEAFF. The CDR3 nucleotides are TGTGCCAGCAGCTGGGTAGGGGGGGGCACTGAAGCTTTCTTT. This chain connects TRBV5-5 to TRBJ1-1, with TRBD1 as a possible D gene (6 bases). V gave up 3 bases and J gave up 4 bases, with 13 bases separating them. The germline CDR1 and CDR2 sequences are SGHKS and YYEKEE (reference sequence). The CDR3 is 14 residues long. Supplemented by reference TRBV5-5 and TRBJ1-1, the full variable domain reads DAGVTQSPTHLIKTRGQQVTLRCSPISGHKSVSWYQQVLGQGPQFIFQYYEKEERGRGNFPDRFSARQFPNYSSELNVNALLLGDSALYLCASSWVGGGTEAFFGQGTRLTVV.

The chain links TRBV6-2 or TRBV6-3 to TRBJ2-1; 8 bases fit TRBD2. V gave up 6 bases and J gave up 2 bases; unmatched junction bases: 9. Germline values: CDR1 MNHEY, CDR2 SVGEGT. The CDR3 extends over 16 amino acids. The CDR3 is CASRELAGLPYNEQFF. The DNA of the CDR3 is TGTGCCAGCAGGGAATTAGCGGGACTCCCCTACAATGAGCAGTTCTTC.

The J gene is TRBJ2-6, the V gene TRBV6-1, with D unresolved. Germline lookup yields CDR1 MNHNS and CDR2 SASEGT. The length of the CDR3 is 16 residues. Trimming left V 3 bases short and J 0 bases short, with 9 bases between. DNA for the CDR3: TGTGCCAGCAGTGATCCAAGACGCTCTGGGGCCAACGTCCTGACTTTC. Its protein product is CASSDPRRSGANVLTF.